The T cell receptor (beta chain) described here comes from a study of a mutant IDH1 vaccine in newly diagnosed glioma. As for the study in general: Before enrollment, patients got radiotherapy alone, temozolomide alone, or mostly the combination.

Time point denoted: baseline, week 1 (first vaccination visit). Treatment in this sample: pre-vaccination baseline after standard-of-care therapy. Measured with immunoSEQ multiplex PCR; TCRdb has only the in-frame clones, and not every one. The table has about 92,000 clones, about 80% seen once. A note on this clone: The antigen remains unidentified.

Findings and limits, study-wide: Top peripheral T cell clonotype shifts appeared unrelated to pseudoprogression.

CDR1 and CDR2 (germline): SGHRS, YFSETQ. The CDR3 is 15 amino acids. V was pared by 0 bases and J by 5 bases, with 15 bases between. Sequencing used PBMCs, obtained from a glioma patient treated with radiotherapy, temozolomide or both. The chain combines TRBV5-1 with TRBJ2-7, with D perhaps TRBD2 (6 bases). The clonotype was recovered from a woman aged 45 to 65 with glioma. CDR3 nucleotide sequence: TGCGCCAGCAGCTTGGGGATTTGGGGACTCAACGAGCAGTACTTC. This gives the protein CASSLGIWGLNEQYF.